This entry concerns a single TCR beta chain. The sample has other DNA sequences that encode this CDR3 too. The sample is drawn from a study of shared clonotypes between healthy human individuals. Study summary: Donors had three CD4 naive, three CD4 memory, two CD8 naive and one CD8 memory plate apiece.

Each subset's genomic DNA was split evenly across several immunoSEQ plates. Produced via immunoSEQ multiplex PCR; TCRdb's table is partial and in-frame only. The sample holds more than 2 million clones, 93% seen once. Positive CCR7 selection of CD45RO-negative cells yielded the naive CD8 cells, and terminally differentiated effector memory CD45RA+ cells were excluded. V was cut by 3 bases and J by 2 bases, with 9 bases left in between. This CDR3 spans 14 amino acids. Germline V lookup: CDR1 SGHVS, CDR2 FNYEAQ. The receptor comes from a young man in good health. Some clones in this sample may be carry-over from other donors' samples. The sequenced material came from naive CD8+ T cells from PBMCs. V and J are TRBV7-6 and TRBJ2-3; a possible D gene is TRBD2 (6 bases). CDR3 region: CASSLAGPTDTQYF. In nucleotides, the CDR3 is TGTGCCAGCAGCTTGGCGGGGCCCACAGATACGCAGTATTTT. Together with reference TRBV7-6 and TRBJ2-3, the CDR3 gives the full variable domain: GAGVSQSPRYKVTKRGQDVALRCDPISGHVSLYWYRQALGQGPEFLTYFNYEAQQDKSGLPNDRFSAERPEGSISTLTIQRTEQRDSAMYRCASSLAGPTDTQYFGPGTRLTVL.